The following is a T cell receptor beta chain sequence with its context. V shed 1 base and J 5 bases; nucleotides not matched to a gene: 1. The CDR3 has 14 residues. CDR1 is LGHDT, CDR2 YNNKEL, per germline (reference sequence). Enrolled during active infection, Seattle patients were then followed longitudinally. These data are taken from a study of blood T cell repertoires in COVID-19. Study as a whole: The United States, Italy and Spain supplied acute and convalescent COVID-19 samples. The cDNA or gDNA used as material had been derived from T cells, B-cell-depleted T cells, or PBMCs.

Source study methods: For nucleated cells, counts were estimated from reference gene primer amplification. Measured with immunoSEQ multiplex PCR; TCRdb has only the in-frame clones, and not every one. From that table come the V and J calls and clone size; the DNA was used to work out D and trimming. The table shows 150,000 to 190,000 clones, with approximately 85% occurring only once. This TCR was recovered from a woman aged 55-69 years with COVID-19, enrolled during active disease. The material sequenced was peripheral blood. This chain connects TRBV3-1 (or the pseudogene TRBV3-2) to TRBJ1-5; 8 nucleotides match TRBD1. The CDR3 spells CASSQGQGHQPQHF. The DNA of the CDR3 is TGTGCCAGCAGCCAAGGACAGGGGCATCAGCCCCAGCATTTT.